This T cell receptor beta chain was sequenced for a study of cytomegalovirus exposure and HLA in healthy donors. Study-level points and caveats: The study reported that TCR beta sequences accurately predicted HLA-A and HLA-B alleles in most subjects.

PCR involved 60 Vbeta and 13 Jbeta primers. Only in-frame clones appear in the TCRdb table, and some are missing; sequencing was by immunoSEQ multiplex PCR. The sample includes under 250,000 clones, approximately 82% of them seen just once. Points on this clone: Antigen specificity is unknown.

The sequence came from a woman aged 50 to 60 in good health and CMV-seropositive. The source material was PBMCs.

CDR3 residues: CASSVRTSGGETTDTQYF. CDR3 nucleotide sequence: TGTGCCAGCAGCGTTAGGACTAGCGGGGGTGAAACCACAGATACGCAGTATTTT. The chain combines TRBV9 with TRBJ2-3, with TRBD2 identical over 13 bases. CDR1 is SGDLS and CDR2 is YYNGEE in the germline V gene. With 2 bases clipped from V and 2 bases from J, the junction kept 8 bases outside the gene matches. The CDR3 loop spans 18 amino acids.